One sample yielded the 13 T cell receptor beta chains listed below, sequenced in a study of blood T cell repertoires in COVID-19 (dated by TCRdb to the early 2020s). Library preparation was by the immunoSEQ multiplex PCR assay. The table was pulled from immuneACCESS by TCRdb, which kept in-frame rearrangements only. Such tables lose some clones; where checked, under half of the loss comes from unresolved V genes, and the rest has no known cause. The table for this sample lists roughly 230,000 clones; about 85% of them were counted only once. Roughly 6.7% of the sample lies in the top ten. The specimen was PBMCs or T cells enriched from blood (not recorded which). The receptors were sampled from a woman aged 45-65 years who had been exposed to COVID-19.

This clone was seen only a few times. The CDR3 protein is CAWSRPGSYGYTF. Here the CDR3 DNA reads TGTGCCTGGAGTAGGCCAGGCTCCTATGGCTACACCTTC. This sequence joins TRBV30 and TRBJ1-2; unclear D gene. The germline CDR1 and CDR2 sequences are GTSNPN and SVGIG (reference sequence). V was pared by 2 bases and J by 4 bases, with 11 bases between. This CDR3 contains 13 residues.

The chain couples TRBV19 to TRBJ1-3, with D possibly matching TRBD1 (6 bases). Germline CDR1 reads LNHDA; CDR2 reads SQIVND (reference sequence). The V gene lost 7 bases and the J gene lost 0 bases, with 13 bases spanning the gap. The CDR3 spans 15 residues. The CDR3 DNA follows: TGTGCCAGTATGTTCGGACAGCGCTCTGGAAACACCATATATTTT. Its protein product is CASMFGQRSGNTIYF.

The count of this clone is one. This chain links TRBV9 with TRBJ2-7, with TRBD1 matching 7 bases. The trim removed 3 bases at V and 5 bases at J, leaving 11 bases unmatched. This CDR3 is built from 15 residues. Germline CDR1 SGDLS, CDR2 YYNGEE. CDR3 sequence: CASSDTGDSYDEQYF. CDR3 nucleotide sequence: TGTGCCAGCAGCGACACAGGGGATTCGTACGACGAGCAGTACTTC.

Here the CDR3 DNA reads TGTGCCAGCAGTGGTCCTGACAGGGGAATACGTCAGCCCCAGCATTTT. Protein sequence: CASSGPDRGIRQPQHF. The chain is built from TRBV6-1 and TRBJ1-5, with 8 bases that match TRBD1. Germline CDR1 reads MNHNS; CDR2 reads SASEGT. There are 16 residues in the CDR3. J was trimmed by 6 bases and V by 4 bases; bases with no gene match: 11.

The J gene is TRBJ1-5, the V gene TRBV19; D is perhaps TRBD1 (5 bases). V was trimmed by 6 bases and J by 1 base, leaving 13 bases between them. Germline V gene sequence: CDR1 LNHDA, CDR2 SQIVND (reference sequence). There are 15 residues in the CDR3. This chain's CDR3 is CASSLGRGSNQPQHF. The CDR3 DNA is TGTGCCAGTAGCTTGGGGCGAGGCAGCAATCAGCCCCAGCATTTT.

The chain couples TRBV14 to TRBJ1-2, with no clear D. The CDR3 totals 12 residues. The V gene's germline CDR1 is SGHDN and CDR2 FVKESK. The germline V and J ends were trimmed by 4 bases and 5 bases, with 8 bases remaining between them. CDR3 in amino acids: CASSPLRYGYTF. Written as DNA, the CDR3 is TGTGCCAGCAGCCCACTGCGGTATGGCTACACCTTC.

This rearrangement joins TRBV9 to TRBJ2-3; D is perhaps TRBD2 (6 bases). Germline CDR1 is SGDLS and CDR2 is YYNGEE. Trimming pared 0 bases from V and 1 base from J, leaving 9 bases between. The length of the CDR3 is 15 residues. The CDR3 DNA sequence: TGTGCCAGCAGCGTAGGCGGGGACCGCACAGATACGCAGTATTTT. Translating gives CASSVGGDRTDTQYF.

The chain links TRBV19 to TRBJ2-6; 8 bases fit TRBD1. Looked up from germline, CDR1 is LNHDA and CDR2 is SQIVND (reference sequence). V was clipped by 4 bases and J by 0 bases; unmatched bases: 8. There are 18 residues in the CDR3. Here the CDR3 reads CASSNDRGSSSGANVLTF. As DNA, the CDR3 is TGTGCCAGTAGTAATGACAGGGGCTCTTCCTCTGGGGCCAACGTCCTGACTTTC.

The rearrangement uses TRBV7-8 and TRBJ1-2; D gene ambiguous. Germline V lookup: CDR1 SGHVS, CDR2 FQNEAQ. The CDR3 is 17 amino acids. V dropped 0 bases and J dropped 5 bases, with 19 bases sitting between them. The CDR3 spells CASSLARVWRVGYGYTF. CDR3 sequence (DNA): TGTGCCAGCAGCTTAGCCCGGGTTTGGAGGGTTGGTTATGGCTACACCTTC.

V usage is TRBV9 and J usage is TRBJ1-2; 7 positions agree with TRBD1. The trim removed 4 bases at V and 3 bases at J, leaving 12 bases unmatched. CDR1 SGDLS and CDR2 YYNGEE come from the germline V gene. This CDR3 comprises 16 residues. The CDR3 here is CASSPGNRGDHYGYTF. CDR3 in DNA: TGTGCCAGCAGCCCAGGTAACAGGGGTGATCACTATGGCTACACCTTC.

This sequence joins TRBV9 and TRBJ2-2; 8 bases are shared with TRBD2. The CDR3 is 18 residues long. The V segment lost 0 bases and the J segment 2 bases; nucleotides outside the gene matches: 9. The germline V gene encodes CDR1 SGDLS and CDR2 YYNGEE. The CDR3, as DNA: TGTGCCAGCAGCGTAGGCTCATTGCGGGGGGTTAACACCGGGGAGCTGTTTTTT. It specifies CASSVGSLRGVNTGELFF.

This clone was counted only a few times. The chain couples TRBV24-1 to TRBJ2-1, with 7 bases fitting TRBD1. The CDR3 is 15 amino acids. Unmatched junction bases numbered 5, after V lost 4 bases and J lost 3 bases. Germline V gene sequence: CDR1 KGHDR, CDR2 SFDVKD. The CDR3 loop reads CATSDPTGRYNEQFF. Written as DNA, the CDR3 is TGTGCCACCAGTGACCCGACAGGGCGCTACAATGAGCAGTTCTTC.

This chain links TRBV23-1 with TRBJ1-2; perhaps TRBD1 as D (5 bases). TRBV23-1 is marked as an open reading frame, function uncertain. The CDR3 runs 16 residues. Trimming removed 5 bases at V and 3 bases at J, with 19 bases between. The CDR3 DNA reads TGCGCCAGCAGTTCCTCCTCTCAGGGAAAAGACTATGGCTACACCTTC. Its protein product is CASSSSSQGKDYGYTF.